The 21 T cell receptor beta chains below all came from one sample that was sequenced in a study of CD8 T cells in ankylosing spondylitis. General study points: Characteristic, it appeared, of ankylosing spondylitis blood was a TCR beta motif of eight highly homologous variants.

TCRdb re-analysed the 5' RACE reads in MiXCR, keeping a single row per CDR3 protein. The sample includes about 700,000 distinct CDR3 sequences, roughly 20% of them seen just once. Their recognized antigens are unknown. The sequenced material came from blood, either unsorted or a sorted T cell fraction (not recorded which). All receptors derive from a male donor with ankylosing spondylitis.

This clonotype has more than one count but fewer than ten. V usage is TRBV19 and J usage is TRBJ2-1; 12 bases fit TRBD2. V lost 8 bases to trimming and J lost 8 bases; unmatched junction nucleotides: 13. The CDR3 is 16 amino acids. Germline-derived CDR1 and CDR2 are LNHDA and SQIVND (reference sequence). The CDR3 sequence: CASRDLPSGGAYEQFF. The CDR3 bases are TGTGCCAGTCGTGACCTGCCTAGCGGGGGGGCGTATGAGCAGTTCTTC.

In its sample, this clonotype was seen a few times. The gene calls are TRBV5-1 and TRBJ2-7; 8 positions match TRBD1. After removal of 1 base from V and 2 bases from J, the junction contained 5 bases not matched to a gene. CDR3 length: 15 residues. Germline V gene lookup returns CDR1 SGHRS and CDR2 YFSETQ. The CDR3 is CASSLNQGATYEQYF. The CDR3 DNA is TGCGCCAGCAGCTTGAACCAGGGGGCCACCTACGAGCAGTACTTC.

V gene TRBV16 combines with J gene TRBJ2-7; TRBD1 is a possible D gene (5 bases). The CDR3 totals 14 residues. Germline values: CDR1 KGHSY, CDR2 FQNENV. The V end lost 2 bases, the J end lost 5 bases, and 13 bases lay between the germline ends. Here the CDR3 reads CASSQNLGAHEQYF. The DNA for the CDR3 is TGTGCCAGCAGCCAAAATCTAGGGGCTCACGAGCAGTACTTC.

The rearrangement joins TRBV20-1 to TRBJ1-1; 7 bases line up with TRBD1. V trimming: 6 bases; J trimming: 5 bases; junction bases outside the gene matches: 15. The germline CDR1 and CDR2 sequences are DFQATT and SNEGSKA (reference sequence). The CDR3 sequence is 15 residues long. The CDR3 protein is CSASERRTGRTEAFF. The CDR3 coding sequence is TGCAGTGCCAGCGAACGAAGGACAGGCAGAACTGAAGCTTTCTTT.

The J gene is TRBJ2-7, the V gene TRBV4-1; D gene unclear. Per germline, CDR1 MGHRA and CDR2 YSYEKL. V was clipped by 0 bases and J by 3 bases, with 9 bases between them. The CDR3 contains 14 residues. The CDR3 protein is CASSQDPASYEQYF. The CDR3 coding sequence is TGCGCCAGCAGCCAAGATCCAGCCAGCTACGAGCAGTACTTC.

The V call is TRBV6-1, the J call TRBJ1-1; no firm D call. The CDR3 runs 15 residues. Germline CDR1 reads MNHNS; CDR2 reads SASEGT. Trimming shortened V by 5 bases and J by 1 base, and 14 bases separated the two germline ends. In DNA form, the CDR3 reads TGTGCCAGCAGTAGATCCGGGAACCAGAACACTGAAGCTTTCTTT. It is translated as CASSRSGNQNTEAFF.

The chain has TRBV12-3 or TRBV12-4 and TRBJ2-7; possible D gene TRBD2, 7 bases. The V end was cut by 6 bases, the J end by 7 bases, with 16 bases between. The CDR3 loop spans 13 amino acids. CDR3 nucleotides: TGTGCCAGCAGCCCCATGGGGAGGGGGGAGCAGTACTTC. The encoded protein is CASSPMGRGEQYF.

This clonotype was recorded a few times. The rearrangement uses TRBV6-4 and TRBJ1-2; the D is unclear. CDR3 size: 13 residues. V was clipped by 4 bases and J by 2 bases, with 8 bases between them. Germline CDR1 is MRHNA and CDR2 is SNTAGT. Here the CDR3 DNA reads TGTGCCAGCAGTGTCAGCCGGAACTATGGCTACACCTTC. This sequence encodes CASSVSRNYGYTF.

In DNA, the CDR3 is TGTGCCAGCAGCGATGAGAGGGGAACACGGAGGGGAGGTGAAGCTTTCTTT. Translating gives CASSDERGTRRGGEAFF. The chain links TRBV2 to TRBJ1-1, with D maybe TRBD1 (5 bases). Germline-derived CDR1 and CDR2 are SNHLY and FYNNEI. CDR3 length: 17 residues. The V gene lost 6 bases and the J gene lost 7 bases, with 27 bases spanning the gap. Using reference TRBV2 and TRBJ1-1 for the parts outside the CDR3, the full variable domain is EPEVTQTPSHQVTQMGQEVILRCVPISNHLYFYWYRQILGQKVEFLVSFYNNEISEKSEIFDDQFSVERPDGSNFTLKIRSTKLEDSAMYFCASSDERGTRRGGEAFFGQGTRLTVV.

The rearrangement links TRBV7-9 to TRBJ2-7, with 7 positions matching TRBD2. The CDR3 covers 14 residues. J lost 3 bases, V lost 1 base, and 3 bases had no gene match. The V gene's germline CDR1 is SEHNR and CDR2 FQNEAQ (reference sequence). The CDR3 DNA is TGTGCCAGCAGCTTAGAGCGGGGAAACTACGAGCAGTACTTC. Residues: CASSLERGNYEQYF.

This CDR3 reads CASSRNSLAGLPSYEQYF. CDR3 nucleotides: TGTGCCAGCAGCCGCAACTCACTAGCGGGCCTTCCCTCCTACGAGCAGTACTTC. The gene calls are TRBV28 and TRBJ2-7; 9 nucleotides match TRBD2. The CDR3 spans 18 residues. Germline V lookup: CDR1 MDHEN, CDR2 SYDVKM. V lost 6 bases and J lost 0; bases outside the gene matches: 15.

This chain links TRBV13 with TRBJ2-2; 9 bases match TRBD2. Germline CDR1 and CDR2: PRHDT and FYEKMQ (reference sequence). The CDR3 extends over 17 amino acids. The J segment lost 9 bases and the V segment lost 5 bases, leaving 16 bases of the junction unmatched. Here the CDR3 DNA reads TGTGCCAGCAGCCCAGGGGTAGGGGGACTAGCAATCCGGGAGCTGTTTTTT. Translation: CASSPGVGGLAIRELFF.

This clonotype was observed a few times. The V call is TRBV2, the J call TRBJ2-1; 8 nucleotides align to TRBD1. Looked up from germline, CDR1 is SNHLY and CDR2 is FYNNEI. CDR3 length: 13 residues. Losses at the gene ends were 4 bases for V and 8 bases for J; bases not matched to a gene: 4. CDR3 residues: CASSGQGLDEQFF. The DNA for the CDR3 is TGTGCCAGCAGTGGACAGGGGTTGGATGAGCAGTTCTTC.

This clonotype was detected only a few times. The CDR3 DNA sequence: TGTGCCATCTCTTCCGGTACTAGCACAGATACGCAGTATTTT. This sequence encodes CAISSGTSTDTQYF. This chain links TRBV10-3 with TRBJ2-3, with no clear D. Germline V gene sequence: CDR1 ENHRY, CDR2 SYGVKD. V lost 8 bases and J lost 0, with 12 bases in between. CDR3 length: 14 residues.

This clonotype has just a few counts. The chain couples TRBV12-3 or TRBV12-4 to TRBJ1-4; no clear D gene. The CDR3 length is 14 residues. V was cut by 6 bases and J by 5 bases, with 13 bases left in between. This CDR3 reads CASSWRPGNEKLFF. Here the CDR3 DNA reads TGTGCCAGCAGCTGGCGGCCTGGGAATGAAAAACTGTTTTTT.

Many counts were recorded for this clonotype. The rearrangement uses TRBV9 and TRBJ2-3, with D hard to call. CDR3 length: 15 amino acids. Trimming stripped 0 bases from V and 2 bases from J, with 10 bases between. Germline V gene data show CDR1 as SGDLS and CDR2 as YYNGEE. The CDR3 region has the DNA TGTGCCAGCAGCGTAGTCTCGGATCCCACAGATACGCAGTATTTT. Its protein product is CASSVVSDPTDTQYF.

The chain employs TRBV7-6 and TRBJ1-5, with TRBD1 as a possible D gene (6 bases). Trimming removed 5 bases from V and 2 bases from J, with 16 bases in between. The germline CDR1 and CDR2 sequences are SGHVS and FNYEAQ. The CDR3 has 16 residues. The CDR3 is CASSARGEGGNQPQHF. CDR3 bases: TGTGCCAGCAGCGCTAGGGGGGAAGGAGGCAATCAGCCCCAGCATTTT.

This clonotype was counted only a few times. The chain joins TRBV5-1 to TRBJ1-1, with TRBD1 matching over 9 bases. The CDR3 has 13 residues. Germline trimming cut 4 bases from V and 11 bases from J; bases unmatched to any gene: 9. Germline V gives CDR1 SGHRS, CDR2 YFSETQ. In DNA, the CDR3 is TGCGCCAGCAGCGCCACAGGGGGCATGGTGGCTTTCTTT. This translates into CASSATGGMVAFF.

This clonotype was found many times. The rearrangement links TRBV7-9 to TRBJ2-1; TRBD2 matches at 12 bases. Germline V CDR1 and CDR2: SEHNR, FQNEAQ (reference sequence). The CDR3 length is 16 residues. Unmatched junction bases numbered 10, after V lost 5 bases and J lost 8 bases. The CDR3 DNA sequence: TGTGCCAGCAGCCCCACGCCTAGCGGGAGGGGCTATGAGCAGTTCTTC. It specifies CASSPTPSGRGYEQFF.

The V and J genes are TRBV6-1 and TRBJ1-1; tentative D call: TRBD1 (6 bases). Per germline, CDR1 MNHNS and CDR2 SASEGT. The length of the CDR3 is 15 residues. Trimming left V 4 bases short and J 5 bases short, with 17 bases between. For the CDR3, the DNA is TGTGCCAGCAGTGGACCAACAGGGTACCTTACTGAAGCTTTCTTT. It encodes CASSGPTGYLTEAFF.

The CDR3 DNA reads TGTGCCAGCAGCTCCGACGGCGCGGGGCAGCCCCAGCATTTT. It encodes CASSSDGAGQPQHF. The V gene is TRBV5-8, the J gene TRBJ1-5; the D is unclear. V lost 3 bases to trimming and J lost 7 bases, with 14 bases between them. This CDR3 is built from 14 residues. Germline CDR1 SGHTS, CDR2 YDEGEE. Full variable domain (remainder filled in from reference TRBV5-8 and TRBJ1-5): EAGVTQSPTHLIKTRGQQATLRCSPISGHTSVYWYQQALGLGLQFLLWYDEGEERNRGNFPPRFSGRQFPNYSSELNVNALELEDSALYLCASSSDGAGQPQHFGDGTRLSIL.